These 10 T cell receptor beta chains share one sample of origin, sequenced in a study of T-cell reconstitution after alpha-beta-depleted transplantation in children. Using unique molecular identifiers, the investigators prepared the TCRbeta library. TCRdb itself ran the PCR reads through MiXCR, one entry per CDR3 protein. The sample contains a few hundred thousand distinct CDR3 sequences, 15% to 20% of which appear only once. The material sequenced was PBMCs, mostly from graft donor cells, taken 360 days after TCRalphabeta/CD19-depleted stem cell transplant. The origin of the receptors is a boy less than two years old who had a stem cell transplant for Wiskott-Aldrich syndrome, so the T cells may come from the graft donor.

This clonotype was seen at least ten times. This sequence joins TRBV30 and TRBJ2-2, with D unresolved. The V end lost 0 bases, the J end lost 12 bases, and 11 bases lay between the germline ends. Per germline, CDR1 GTSNPN and CDR2 SVGIG (reference sequence). This CDR3 has 12 amino acids. CDR3 DNA: TGTGCCTGGAGTGTACGGGCCGAGCAGCTGTTTTTT. Translation: CAWSVRAEQLFF.

In this sample, this clonotype turned up a few times. The chain has TRBV11-3 and TRBJ2-5; 10 positions agree with TRBD2. Trimming cost V 5 bases and J 5 bases; bases outside gene matches: 11. Germline CDR1 reads SGHNT; CDR2 reads YENEEA. This CDR3 contains 16 residues. CDR3 sequence: CASSGFKREGRETQYF. As DNA, the CDR3 is TGTGCCAGCAGCGGATTCAAGCGGGAGGGCCGCGAGACCCAGTACTTC.

In its sample, this clonotype was seen a few times. The chain couples TRBV6-5 to TRBJ2-7; no clear D. Trimming took 0 bases from V and 12 from J, leaving 21 bases between them. The germline gives CDR1 MNHEY, CDR2 SVGAGI. CDR3 length equals 15 residues. Here the CDR3 DNA reads TGTGCCAGCAGTTACTCTAAGCAGTTTACTACTCCCCGGTACTTC. It encodes CASSYSKQFTTPRYF.

The chain is built from TRBV7-2 and TRBJ1-5, with no clear D. Per the germline V gene, CDR1 is SGHTA and CDR2 is FQGNSA. CDR3 length: 12 residues. The germline V and J ends were trimmed by 4 bases and 15 bases, with 16 bases remaining between them. CDR3 in DNA: TGTGCCAGCAGCTCAGCGACCGTCCAAAGGCATTTT. Amino acid sequence: CASSSATVQRHF.

This clonotype was counted only a few times. The chain carries TRBV4-1 and TRBJ2-1, with TRBD2 matching over 7 bases. V gave up 0 bases and J gave up 5 bases; unmatched junction bases: 10. This CDR3 region has 17 residues. Germline assignment: CDR1 MGHRA and CDR2 YSYEKL. The CDR3 protein is CASSQDTAGTINNEQFF. The CDR3 nucleotides read TGCGCCAGCAGCCAAGATACAGCGGGGACTATAAACAATGAGCAGTTCTTC.

J is TRBJ1-2 and V is TRBV7-9, with TRBD1 identical over 8 bases. CDR3 length: 15 residues. CDR1 and CDR2 (germline): SEHNR, FQNEAQ (reference sequence). The J segment lost 8 bases and the V segment lost 1 base, leaving 9 bases of the junction unmatched. CDR3: CASSLEQGASQGYTF. The CDR3 coding sequence is TGTGCCAGCAGCTTAGAGCAGGGGGCCTCGCAAGGCTACACCTTC.

This clonotype occurred a few times. The V gene is TRBV12-3 or TRBV12-4, the J gene TRBJ2-2; the D gene is possibly TRBD1 (6 bases). The CDR3 is made up of 17 amino acids. Deletions cut 6 bases from V and 0 bases from J, with 17 bases between. The CDR3 here is CASSSTYRAPNTGELFF. In DNA form, the CDR3 reads TGTGCCAGCAGCTCTACCTACAGGGCCCCGAACACCGGGGAGCTGTTTTTT.

This clonotype was seen only a few times. The rearrangement links TRBV12-3 or TRBV12-4 to TRBJ2-3; 12 positions agree with TRBD2. J lost 0 bases, V lost 4 bases, and 8 bases had no gene match. The CDR3 sequence is 18 residues long. In DNA, the CDR3 is TGTGCCAGCAGTTATGCTAGCGGGAGGGCTACTAGCACAGATACGCAGTATTTT. Its translation is CASSYASGRATSTDTQYF.

This rearrangement joins TRBV25-1 to TRBJ2-1; 12 bases agree with TRBD2. The CDR3 is made up of 16 amino acids. CDR1 and CDR2 from the germline V gene are MGHDK and SYGVNS. Losses at the gene ends were 4 bases for V and 7 bases for J; bases not matched to a gene: 8. CDR3 region: CASSVPLAGGPNEQFF. CDR3 bases: TGTGCCAGCAGTGTTCCTCTAGCGGGAGGGCCTAATGAGCAGTTCTTC.

This clonotype was counted a few times. J is TRBJ2-1 and V is TRBV7-9, with TRBD2 identical over 10 bases. There are 14 residues in the CDR3. Losses at the gene ends were 7 bases for V and 5 bases for J; bases not matched to a gene: 5. Germline assignment: CDR1 SEHNR and CDR2 FQNEAQ (reference sequence). This CDR3 is CASNGLAVHNEQFF. The CDR3 DNA reads TGTGCCAGCAACGGACTAGCGGTTCACAATGAGCAGTTCTTC.